This T cell receptor beta chain was recovered during a study of blood T cell repertoires in COVID-19. Across the whole study: T cells, B-cell-depleted T cells, or PBMCs provided the cDNA or gDNA that served as material.

Assay used: immunoSEQ multiplex PCR; TCRdb lists only in-frame clones, some missing. Here the sample spans tens of thousands of clones, 70% to 85% being singletons. Germline-derived CDR1 and CDR2 are LGHDT and YNNKEL (reference sequence). After removal of 6 bases from V and 8 bases from J, the junction contained 5 bases not matched to a gene. This CDR3 has 12 amino acids. The specimen sequenced was peripheral blood. The chain recombines TRBV3-1 (or the pseudogene TRBV3-2) with TRBJ1-1, with 8 positions matching TRBD1. The TCR originated in a woman between 55 and 75 years old with acute or convalescent COVID-19. The CDR3 DNA sequence: TGTGCCAGCAGGCAGGGGGCGGGAGAAGCTTTCTTT. This codes for CASRQGAGEAFF.